A single sample is the source of the 17 T cell receptor beta chains below, sequenced in a study of beta chain features in type 1 diabetes. The entirety of the isolated RNA underwent reverse transcription, so expressed TCRB transcripts were sequenced. The method was immunoSEQ multiplex PCR; TCRdb's version includes in-frame clones alone and lacks a portion of them. Altogether about 900,000 clones are present, around a sixth being singletons, with the ten largest covering about 0.025%. Sequencing input: naive CD4+ T cells from blood. All receptors derive from a woman between 18 and 30 years old in good health.

The gene calls are TRBV28 and TRBJ2-3; D unresolved. Trimming took off 5 bases at V and 0 bases at J, with 15 bases between the two ends. CDR3 length: 16 amino acids. Germline V CDR1 and CDR2: MDHEN, SYDVKM. CDR3 DNA: TGTGCCAGCAGTCTCTCTCTGTCCACTAGCACAGATACGCAGTATTTT. Its protein is CASSLSLSTSTDTQYF.

The CDR3 sequence is CASSVGSGATDTQYF. The CDR3 DNA reads TGTGCCAGCAGCGTAGGGTCAGGGGCCACAGATACGCAGTATTTT. V is TRBV9 and J is TRBJ2-3; D may be TRBD1 (6 bases). Per germline, CDR1 SGDLS and CDR2 YYNGEE. V gave up 0 bases and J gave up 2 bases, with 10 bases separating them. The CDR3 loop spans 15 amino acids.

This sequence joins TRBV4-3 and TRBJ2-3; D gene unclear. V was trimmed by 1 base and J by 2 bases, leaving 13 bases between them. CDR1 and CDR2 from the germline V gene are LGHNA and YSLEER. The CDR3 consists of 16 residues. CDR3: CASSQVAVPATDTQYF. Here the CDR3 DNA reads TGCGCCAGCAGCCAAGTAGCAGTTCCAGCCACAGATACGCAGTATTTT.

The rearrangement links TRBV7-9 to TRBJ2-7; 9 bases agree with TRBD1. J gave up 5 bases and V 1 base, and 6 bases lay outside the gene matches. Germline CDR1 and CDR2: SEHNR and FQNEAQ (reference sequence). CDR3 length: 15 amino acids. The CDR3 DNA is TGTGCCAGCAGCTTAGGGACAGGGGTCAGGAACGAGCAGTACTTC. Encoded protein: CASSLGTGVRNEQYF.

The genes are TRBV5-4 and TRBJ2-1; the match to TRBD2 covers 12 bases. V shed 5 bases and J 10 bases; nucleotides not matched to a gene: 10. This CDR3 comprises 15 residues. From germline, CDR1 is SGHNT and CDR2 YYREEE (reference sequence). CDR3 protein: CASRSTGLAGREQFF. The CDR3 nucleotides are TGTGCCAGCAGGTCTACTGGACTAGCGGGAAGAGAGCAGTTCTTC. Full variable domain (remainder filled in from reference TRBV5-4 and TRBJ2-1): ETGVTQSPTHLIKTRGQQVTLRCSSQSGHNTVSWYQQALGQGPQFIFQYYREEENGRGNFPPRFSGLQFPNYSSELNVNALELDDSALYLCASRSTGLAGREQFFGPGTRLTVL.

The rearrangement joins TRBV7-3 to TRBJ2-5; D is tentatively TRBD1 or TRBD2 (5 bases each). The CDR3 spans 15 residues. In germline, CDR1 is SGHTA, CDR2 FQGTGA. The V gene lost 0 bases and the J gene lost 4 bases, with 12 bases spanning the gap. CDR3 sequence: CASSLTGRGIETQYF. The CDR3 DNA sequence: TGTGCCAGCAGCTTAACGGGCCGGGGCATAGAGACCCAGTACTTC.

This clone was observed a handful of times. The gene calls are TRBV11-1 and TRBJ2-2; no reliable D call. V lost 5 bases and J 8 bases, leaving 6 bases between the germline ends. The CDR3 totals 11 residues. Looked up from germline, CDR1 is SGHAT and CDR2 is FQDESV (reference sequence). The CDR3 region is CASSEFGELFF. The CDR3 bases are TGTGCCAGCAGCGAGTTTGGGGAGCTGTTTTTT.

This clone has only a few counts. The chain has TRBV25-1 and TRBJ2-7; D is ambiguous. V lost 5 bases and J 2 bases, leaving 10 bases between the germline ends. CDR1 and CDR2 from the germline V gene are MGHDK and SYGVNS. This CDR3 comprises 13 residues. The CDR3 sequence is CASSSGVPYEQYF. In DNA form, the CDR3 reads TGTGCCAGCAGTTCTGGGGTTCCCTACGAGCAGTACTTC.

The sample holds a few counts of this clone. The chain couples TRBV7-9 to TRBJ2-3; 11 bases agree with TRBD1. The junction had 5 bases not matched to a gene; V was cut back by 5 bases and J by 10 bases. This CDR3 has 13 residues. CDR1 and CDR2 (germline): SEHNR, FQNEAQ (reference sequence). CDR3 in amino acids: CASSLRDRGSQYF. DNA for the CDR3: TGTGCCAGCAGCCTCCGGGACAGGGGGTCGCAGTATTTT. Full variable domain (remainder filled in from reference TRBV7-9 and TRBJ2-3): DTGVSQNPRHKITKRGQNVTFRCDPISEHNRLYWYRQTLGQGPEFLTYFQNEAQLEKSRLLSDRFSAERPKGSFSTLEIQRTEQGDSAMYLCASSLRDRGSQYFGPGTRLTVL.

This rearrangement joins TRBV13 to TRBJ1-2; 7 positions match TRBD1. This CDR3 contains 13 residues. Germline V gene data show CDR1 as PRHDT and CDR2 as FYEKMQ (reference sequence). V shed 4 bases, J shed 4 bases, and the junction held 3 bases outside the gene matches. The DNA of the CDR3 is TGTGCCAGCAGCTCGACAGGGATCTATGGCTACACCTTC. Translated: CASSSTGIYGYTF.

This clone has only a few counts. The chain carries TRBV28 and TRBJ2-5; either TRBD1 or TRBD2 may fit D (5 bases each). This CDR3 spans 14 amino acids. Trimming pared 7 bases from V and 5 bases from J, leaving 17 bases between. CDR1 and CDR2 (germline): MDHEN, SYDVKM. In DNA form, the CDR3 reads TGTGCCAGCAACTCACCGGGGCAGGAGGAGACCCAGTACTTC. This encodes CASNSPGQEETQYF.

This rearrangement joins TRBV4-3 to TRBJ2-7, with D maybe TRBD2 (5 bases). There are 13 residues in the CDR3. Trimming left V 0 bases short and J 6 bases short, with 9 bases between. Germline loops: CDR1 LGHNA, CDR2 YSLEER. Written as DNA, the CDR3 is TGCGCCAGCAGCCAAGATATGGCGGGCGAGCAGTACTTC. Its translation is CASSQDMAGEQYF.

This chain links TRBV7-9 with TRBJ2-3, with 8 bases matching TRBD1. The trim removed 1 base at V and 5 bases at J, leaving 5 bases unmatched. The CDR3 contains 15 residues. CDR1 SEHNR and CDR2 FQNEAQ come from the germline V gene (reference sequence). The CDR3 region is CASSLVQGAEDTQYF. The CDR3 region has the DNA TGTGCCAGCAGCTTAGTCCAGGGGGCGGAAGATACGCAGTATTTT.

The rearrangement links TRBV18 to TRBJ2-7; the D gene is possibly TRBD2 (5 bases). Germline CDR1 is KGHSH and CDR2 is LQKENI. Trimming cost V 6 bases and J 4 bases, with 16 bases left between them. The CDR3 spans 14 residues. This CDR3 reads CASSPTRGSYEQYF. The CDR3 nucleotides are TGTGCCAGCTCCCCCACCCGGGGTTCTTACGAGCAGTACTTC.

The chain links TRBV28 to TRBJ2-1; the match to TRBD2 covers 9 bases. The CDR3 sequence is 14 residues long. Germline CDR1 reads MDHEN; CDR2 reads SYDVKM. V trimming: 10 bases; J trimming: 5 bases; junction bases outside the gene matches: 9. Written as DNA, the CDR3 is TGTGCCACCCACTCTAGCGGGGAGCACAATGAGCAGTTCTTC. Protein product: CATHSSGEHNEQFF.

The CDR3 here is CASSAGLPYEQYF. The DNA of the CDR3 is TGTGCCAGCAGCGCTGGACTGCCATACGAGCAGTACTTC. V gene TRBV16 combines with J gene TRBJ2-7, with D tentatively TRBD2 (5 bases). The CDR3 runs 13 residues. Germline assignment: CDR1 KGHSY and CDR2 FQNENV. V was pared by 5 bases and J by 4 bases, with 12 bases between.

This clone has only a few counts. CDR3 DNA sequence: TGTGCCAGCAGCCAAGATCTGTGGACACGGATCTCCTACGAGCAGTACTTC. It codes for CASSQDLWTRISYEQYF. The chain has TRBV4-2 and TRBJ2-7, with D possibly matching TRBD1 (5 bases). This CDR3 has 17 amino acids. Trimming took off 0 bases at V and 0 bases at J, with 15 bases between the two ends. Germline lookup yields CDR1 LGHNA and CDR2 YNFKEQ.